The 29 T cell receptor beta chains below were found in one sample sequenced in a study of T cell responses to AZD1222 COVID-19 vaccine. Clones were sequenced by immunoSEQ multiplex PCR, and TCRdb holds only the in-frame ones, with some missing. The data show 150,000 to 200,000 clones, about 94% seen once. Sequencing was performed on peripheral blood, taken on day 0 of AZD1222 vaccination. Receptors were obtained from an adult in good health.

This rearrangement joins TRBV24-1 to TRBJ2-7; D unresolved. CDR1 and CDR2 from the germline V gene are KGHDR and SFDVKD. There are 11 residues in the CDR3. V shed 2 bases and J shed 6 bases, with 4 bases lying between them. CDR3 DNA: TGTGCCACCAGTGATTCGCGCGAGCAGTACTTC. Translating it yields CATSDSREQYF.

This chain uses TRBV4-2 with TRBJ1-2; possible D gene TRBD1, 6 bases. Germline V gene sequence: CDR1 LGHNA, CDR2 YNFKEQ. Trimming removed 2 bases at V and 0 bases at J, with 13 bases between. The CDR3 covers 16 residues. The CDR3 nucleotides read TGTGCCAGCAGCCAAACAGGGAGTAGGGCTAACTATGGCTACACCTTC. This sequence encodes CASSQTGSRANYGYTF.

The chain uses TRBV7-9 and TRBJ1-3; the D is unclear. This CDR3 region has 13 residues. The V and J ends lost 1 base and 15 bases respectively, with 16 bases between them. CDR1 and CDR2 (germline): SEHNR, FQNEAQ (reference sequence). CDR3 sequence reads: CASSLDRLLHQYF. Here the CDR3 DNA reads TGTGCCAGCAGCTTAGACAGACTCCTTCATCAATATTTT. The variable domain in full, completed from reference TRBV7-9 and TRBJ1-3, reads DTGVSQNPRHKITKRGQNVTFRCDPISEHNRLYWYRQTLGQGPEFLTYFQNEAQLEKSRLLSDRFSAERPKGSFSTLEIQRTEQGDSAMYLCASSLDRLLHQYFGEGSWLTVV.

This chain connects TRBV4-2 to TRBJ2-7; possibly TRBD1 for D (6 bases). Germline V gene lookup returns CDR1 LGHNA and CDR2 YNFKEQ. V shed 4 bases and J shed 6 bases, with 19 bases lying between them. The CDR3 is 15 amino acids. The CDR3, as DNA: TGTGCCAGCAGCCTCAGACAAGGGGGTTCGTCCGAGCAGTACTTC. Encoded protein: CASSLRQGGSSEQYF.

This clone appeared once. The rearrangement uses TRBV4-2 and TRBJ2-1; D is possibly TRBD1 (5 bases). Germline values: CDR1 LGHNA, CDR2 YNFKEQ. This CDR3 is 15 amino acids long. V shed 1 base and J shed 8 bases, with 15 bases lying between them. CDR3 in DNA: TGTGCCAGCAGCCAAGGCCCAGGGCTATCCCATGAGCAGTTCTTC. Translating gives CASSQGPGLSHEQFF.

The V gene is TRBV7-9, the J gene TRBJ1-2; D call uncertain. Germline CDR1 SEHNR, CDR2 FQNEAQ (reference sequence). The CDR3 has 14 amino acids. Trimming shortened V by 3 bases and J by 7 bases, and 15 bases separated the two germline ends. The CDR3 here is CASSFFRRLGGYTF. In DNA form, the CDR3 reads TGTGCCAGCAGCTTTTTCCGACGACTGGGTGGCTACACCTTC.

J is TRBJ1-1 and V is TRBV29-1; 7 bases match TRBD1. Trimming took 4 bases from V and 1 from J; bases not matched to a gene: 3. Per germline, CDR1 SQVTM and CDR2 ANQGSEA. This CDR3 contains 13 residues. The DNA for the CDR3 is TGCAGCGTTGGACAGGGCAAGAACACTGAAGCTTTCTTT. Residues: CSVGQGKNTEAFF.

The V call is TRBV28, the J call TRBJ2-5, with TRBD2 matching over 9 bases. Germline V lookup: CDR1 MDHEN, CDR2 SYDVKM. V shed 1 base and J 4 bases; nucleotides not matched to a gene: 13. This CDR3 is 18 amino acids long. The CDR3 DNA reads as TGTGCCAGCAGTTTATCCCACGGGGGCGGGAGGGCCGTAGAGACCCAGTACTTC. Protein: CASSLSHGGGRAVETQYF.

In the case of this clone: Other DNA sequences within the sample encode an identical CDR3. Written as DNA, the CDR3 is TGCAGCGTTGACAGGGTAAACTATGGCTACACCTTC. This codes for CSVDRVNYGYTF. The V and J genes are TRBV29-1 and TRBJ1-2, with D possibly being TRBD1 (5 bases). The CDR3 runs to 12 residues. V lost 3 bases and J lost 2, with 7 bases in between. Germline lookup yields CDR1 SQVTM and CDR2 ANQGSEA. Full variable domain (remainder filled in from reference TRBV29-1 and TRBJ1-2): SAVISQKPSRDICQRGTSLTIQCQVDSQVTMMFWYRQQPGQSLTLIATANQGSEATYESGFVIDKFPISRPNLTFSTLTVSNMSPEDSSIYLCSVDRVNYGYTFGSGTRLTVV.

The chain has TRBV28 and TRBJ2-7; a weak D match, TRBD2 (5 bases). CDR3 length: 15 residues. Trimming removed 3 bases at V and 5 bases at J, with 17 bases between. From germline, CDR1 is MDHEN and CDR2 SYDVKM. CDR3 region: CASSLGSGGVNEQYF. For the CDR3, the DNA is TGTGCCAGCAGTTTGGGGAGTGGAGGTGTCAACGAGCAGTACTTC.

The J gene is TRBJ2-7, the V gene TRBV7-9; D is unclear. The CDR3 contains 16 residues. V lost 4 bases, J lost 0 bases, and 16 bases lay in between. CDR1 and CDR2 (germline): SEHNR, FQNEAQ (reference sequence). The CDR3 region has the DNA TGTGCCAGCAGCTCCAACCCGGATTCCAGCTCCTACGAGCAGTACTTC. Protein sequence: CASSSNPDSSSYEQYF.

The genes are TRBV5-6 and TRBJ2-1; 12 positions match TRBD2. Per germline, CDR1 SGHDT and CDR2 YYEEEE. CDR3 size: 14 residues. CDR3 in DNA: TGTGCTGGGACTAGCGGGTACTCCTACAATGAGCAGTTCTTC. This sequence encodes CAGTSGYSYNEQFF. Variable domain in full (rest from reference TRBV5-6 and TRBJ2-1): DAGVTQSPTHLIKTRGQQVTLRCSPKSGHDTVSWYQQALGQGPQFIFQYYEEEERQRGNFPDRFSGHQFPNYSSELNVNALLLGDSALYLCAGTSGYSYNEQFFGPGTRLTVL.

V and J are TRBV7-9 and TRBJ1-2; no clear D. V shed 10 bases and J shed 1 base, with 19 bases lying between them. This CDR3 spans 15 amino acids. The germline gives CDR1 SEHNR, CDR2 FQNEAQ (reference sequence). The CDR3 region is CATKTGLIFNYGYTF. For the CDR3, the DNA is TGTGCCACCAAGACGGGTCTCATATTTAACTATGGCTACACCTTC.

The CDR3 nucleotides read TGCGCCAGCAGCTTGGCCGGGACAGGGCTTCGTGGTCTAGCCCACGAGCAGTACTTC. Protein: CASSLAGTGLRGLAHEQYF. The V gene is TRBV5-1, the J gene TRBJ2-7; 9 bases map to TRBD1. The CDR3 runs to 19 residues. V gave up 0 bases and J gave up 5 bases; unmatched junction bases: 18. The germline V gene has CDR1 SGHRS and CDR2 YFSETQ.

The rearrangement uses TRBV15 and TRBJ1-4, with 9 bases aligning to TRBD1. This CDR3 contains 15 residues. The V gene end was trimmed by 6 bases and the J gene end by 3 bases; junction bases not matched to a gene: 5. CDR1 and CDR2 (germline): LNHNV, YYDKDF (reference sequence). CDR3 amino acids: CATSRGQGANEKLFF. The DNA for the CDR3 is TGTGCCACCAGTAGGGGACAGGGAGCTAATGAAAAACTGTTTTTT. The full variable domain, rest sourced from reference TRBV15 and TRBJ1-4, is DAMVIQNPRYQVTQFGKPVTLSCSQTLNHNVMYWYQQKSSQAPKLLFHYYDKDFNNEADTPDNFQSRRPNTSFCFLDIRSPGLGDTAMYLCATSRGQGANEKLFFGSGTQLSVL.

This chain links TRBV5-1 with TRBJ2-3; TRBD2 matches at 12 bases. The CDR3 has 21 residues. V lost 2 bases and J lost 1; bases outside the gene matches: 17. Germline loops: CDR1 SGHRS, CDR2 YFSETQ. CDR3 sequence (DNA): TGCGCCAGCAGCTTAAGAGGTCTAGCGGGAGGGACCTCCTGGGGCACAGATACGCAGTATTTT. It yields the protein CASSLRGLAGGTSWGTDTQYF.

The CDR3 coding sequence is TGTGCCAGCAGCTCCACCGGGACCGATTACGAGCAGTACTTC. It yields the protein CASSSTGTDYEQYF. J is TRBJ2-7 and V is TRBV5-6; possibly TRBD1 or TRBD2 for D (5 bases each). Trimming pared 3 bases from V and 4 bases from J, leaving 14 bases between. The CDR3 runs to 14 residues. The germline V gene has CDR1 SGHDT and CDR2 YYEEEE. The complete variable domain, with remaining parts taken from reference TRBV5-6 and TRBJ2-7, reads DAGVTQSPTHLIKTRGQQVTLRCSPKSGHDTVSWYQQALGQGPQFIFQYYEEEERQRGNFPDRFSGHQFPNYSSELNVNALLLGDSALYLCASSSTGTDYEQYFGPGTRLTVT.

The genes are TRBV27 and TRBJ2-7, with 9 nucleotides matching TRBD2. This CDR3 spans 14 amino acids. Germline trimming cut 1 base from V and 5 bases from J; bases unmatched to any gene: 3. CDR1 is MNHEY and CDR2 is SMNVEV in the germline V gene (reference sequence). In DNA, the CDR3 is TGTGCCAGCAGTTTATTTAGCGGGAGAAACGAGCAGTACTTC. Translated: CASSLFSGRNEQYF.

This clone was seen once. The chain uses TRBV7-6 and TRBJ1-5, with a possible D match to TRBD1 (5 bases). Trimming took 2 bases from V and 7 from J, leaving 9 bases between them. The CDR3 contains 13 residues. Germline-derived CDR1 and CDR2 are SGHVS and FNYEAQ. The CDR3 nucleotides read TGTGCCAGCAGCTTACGAGGGGCCCAGCCCCAGCATTTT. Translating it yields CASSLRGAQPQHF.

Concerning this clone: Distinct nucleotide sequences in the sample also encode this CDR3. CDR3 in DNA: TGTGCCAGCAGCCTCAGAGGCTCTGGGGCCAACGTCCTGACTTTC. Protein product: CASSLRGSGANVLTF. The V call is TRBV27, the J call TRBJ2-6, with unresolved D. The CDR3 contains 15 residues. Germline V CDR1 and CDR2: MNHEY, SMNVEV (reference sequence). V was shortened by 6 bases and J by 0 bases, with 9 bases between the two germline ends.

This chain joins TRBV7-2 and TRBJ2-3; D remains unclear. V was pared by 1 base and J by 3 bases, with 8 bases between. Germline V gives CDR1 SGHTA, CDR2 FQGNSA. This CDR3 has 14 amino acids. CDR3 sequence reads: CASSLDETTDTQYF. In DNA form, the CDR3 reads TGTGCCAGCAGCTTAGACGAAACGACAGATACGCAGTATTTT.

The chain combines TRBV3-1 (or the pseudogene TRBV3-2) with TRBJ2-3; the match to TRBD2 covers 10 bases. Germline CDR1 reads LGHDT; CDR2 reads YNNKEL (reference sequence). The CDR3 totals 18 residues. V trimming: 0 bases; J trimming: 2 bases; junction bases outside the gene matches: 8. The CDR3 loop is CASSQDGASGGYTDTQYF. The CDR3 region has the DNA TGTGCCAGCAGCCAAGATGGTGCTAGCGGGGGTTACACAGATACGCAGTATTTT.

The rearrangement links TRBV5-6 to TRBJ1-4; D is undetermined. The CDR3 is 15 amino acids. CDR1 and CDR2 (germline): SGHDT, YYEEEE. Deletions cut 4 bases from V and 0 bases from J, with 10 bases between. The CDR3 sequence is CASSPRPSTNEKLFF. CDR3 DNA sequence: TGTGCCAGCAGCCCCCGTCCGTCAACTAATGAAAAACTGTTTTTT.

V is TRBV28 and J is TRBJ2-1, with D tentatively TRBD2 (5 bases). This CDR3 has 14 residues. V was shortened by 10 bases and J by 7 bases, with 20 bases between the two germline ends. Looked up from germline, CDR1 is MDHEN and CDR2 is SYDVKM. In nucleotides, the CDR3 is TGTGCCACCGCTTCTGGGCAGCGGCGGAATGAGCAGTTCTTC. Its translation is CATASGQRRNEQFF.

The rearrangement uses TRBV19 and TRBJ1-2; a weak D match, TRBD1 (5 bases). CDR1 and CDR2 (germline): LNHDA, SQIVND (reference sequence). V was trimmed by 5 bases and J by 7 bases, leaving 26 bases between them. There are 17 residues in the CDR3. CDR3 loop: CASSPPGTSSVQGGYTF. The CDR3 DNA reads TGTGCCAGTAGTCCACCGGGAACCTCCTCGGTCCAGGGTGGCTACACCTTC. The full variable domain, in which reference TRBV19 and TRBJ1-2 provide the parts outside the CDR3, is DGGITQSPKYLFRKEGQNVTLSCEQNLNHDAMYWYRQDPGQGLRLIYYSQIVNDFQKGDIAEGYSVSREKKESFPLTVTSAQKNPTAFYLCASSPPGTSSVQGGYTFGSGTRLTVV.

The genes are TRBV18 and TRBJ1-5; D remains ambiguous. Germline V CDR1 and CDR2: KGHSH, LQKENI. Between the trimmed V and J ends, which lost 6 bases and 4 bases, there was a span of 10 bases. This CDR3 has 13 residues. The CDR3 DNA reads as TGTGCCAGCTCTCGGGCAGAAAATCAGCCCCAGCATTTT. It is translated as CASSRAENQPQHF.

The table lists this clone with a count of one. The same CDR3 is also encoded by other DNA sequences in this sample. CDR3 sequence: CASSQEASGGYNEQFF. In DNA form, the CDR3 reads TGCGCCAGCAGCCAAGAGGCTAGCGGGGGGTACAATGAGCAGTTCTTC. The chain has TRBV4-1 and TRBJ2-1; 11 positions match TRBD2. The CDR3 runs to 16 residues. Germline CDR1 reads MGHRA; CDR2 reads YSYEKL. J was trimmed by 4 bases and V by 0 bases; bases with no gene match: 2.

The rearrangement joins TRBV14 to TRBJ1-1, with D uncertain. The V gene's germline CDR1 is SGHDN and CDR2 FVKESK. Trimming left V 0 bases short and J 0 bases short, with 8 bases between. This CDR3 is 15 amino acids long. The CDR3 is CASSQDAGLNTEAFF. CDR3 nucleotide sequence: TGTGCCAGCAGCCAAGATGCGGGTTTGAACACTGAAGCTTTCTTT.

This chain connects TRBV7-2 to TRBJ2-7; TRBD2 matches 13 bases. This CDR3 is built from 18 residues. Germline V gene lookup returns CDR1 SGHTA and CDR2 FQGNSA. J lost 1 base, V lost 1 base, and 7 bases had no gene match. This CDR3 is CASSLGGGLAGISYEQYF. DNA of the CDR3: TGTGCCAGCAGCTTAGGAGGGGGACTAGCGGGAATTTCCTACGAGCAGTACTTC.